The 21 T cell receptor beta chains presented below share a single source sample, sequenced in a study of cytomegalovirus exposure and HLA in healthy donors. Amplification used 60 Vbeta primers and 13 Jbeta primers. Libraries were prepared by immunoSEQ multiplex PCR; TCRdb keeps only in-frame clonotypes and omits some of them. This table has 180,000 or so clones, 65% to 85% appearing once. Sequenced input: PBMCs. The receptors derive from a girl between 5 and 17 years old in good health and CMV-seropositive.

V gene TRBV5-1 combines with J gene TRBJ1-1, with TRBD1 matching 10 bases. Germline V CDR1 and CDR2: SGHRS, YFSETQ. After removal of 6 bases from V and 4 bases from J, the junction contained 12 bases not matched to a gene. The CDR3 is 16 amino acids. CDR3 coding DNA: TGCGCCAGCACGGCGGGGACAGGGGCCGGGGGCACTGAAGCTTTCTTT. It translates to CASTAGTGAGGTEAFF.

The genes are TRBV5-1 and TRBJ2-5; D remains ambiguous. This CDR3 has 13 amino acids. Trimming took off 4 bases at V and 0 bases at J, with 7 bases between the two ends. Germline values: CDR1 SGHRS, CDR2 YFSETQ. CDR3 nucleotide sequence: TGCGCCAGCAGCCAGCAGGACCAAGAGACCCAGTACTTC. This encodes CASSQQDQETQYF.

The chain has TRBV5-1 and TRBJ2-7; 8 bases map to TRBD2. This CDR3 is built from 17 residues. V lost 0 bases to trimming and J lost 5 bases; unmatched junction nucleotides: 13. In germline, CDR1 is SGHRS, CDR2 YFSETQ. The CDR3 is CASSLGSTPSGSNEQYF. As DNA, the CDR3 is TGCGCCAGCAGCTTGGGGAGCACGCCTAGCGGGTCCAACGAGCAGTACTTC.

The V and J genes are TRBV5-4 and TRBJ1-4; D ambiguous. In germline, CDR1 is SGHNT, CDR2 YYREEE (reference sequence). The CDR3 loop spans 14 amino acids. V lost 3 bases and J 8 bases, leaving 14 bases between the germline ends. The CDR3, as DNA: TGTGCCAGCAGCTCCTTTTCCTCCGGGGAAAAACTGTTTTTT. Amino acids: CASSSFSSGEKLFF.

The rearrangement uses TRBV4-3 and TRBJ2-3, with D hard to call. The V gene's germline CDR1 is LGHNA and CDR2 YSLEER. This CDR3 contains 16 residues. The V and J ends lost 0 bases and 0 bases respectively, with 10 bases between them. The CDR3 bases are TGCGCCAGCAGCCAAGAAGGTGGAGCCAGCACAGATACGCAGTATTTT. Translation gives CASSQEGGASTDTQYF.

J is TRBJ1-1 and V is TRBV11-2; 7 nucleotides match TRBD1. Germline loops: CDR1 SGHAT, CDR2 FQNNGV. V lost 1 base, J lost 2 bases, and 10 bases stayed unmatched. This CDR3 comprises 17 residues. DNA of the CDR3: TGTGCCAGCAGCTTAGGGCTACGGGACAGTGGTAACACTGAAGCTTTCTTT. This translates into CASSLGLRDSGNTEAFF.

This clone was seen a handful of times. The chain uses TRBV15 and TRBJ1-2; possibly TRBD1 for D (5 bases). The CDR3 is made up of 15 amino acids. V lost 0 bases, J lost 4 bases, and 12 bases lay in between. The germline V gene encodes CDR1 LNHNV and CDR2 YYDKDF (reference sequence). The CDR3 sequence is CATSRDFPGGYGYTF. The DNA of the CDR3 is TGTGCCACCAGCAGAGATTTCCCGGGGGGCTATGGCTACACCTTC.

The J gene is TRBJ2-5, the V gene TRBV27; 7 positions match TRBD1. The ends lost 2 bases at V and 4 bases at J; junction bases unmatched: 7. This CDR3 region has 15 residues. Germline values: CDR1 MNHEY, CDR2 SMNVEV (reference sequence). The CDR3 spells CASSLLGGPRETQYF. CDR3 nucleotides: TGTGCCAGCAGTTTACTAGGGGGCCCCAGAGAGACCCAGTACTTC.

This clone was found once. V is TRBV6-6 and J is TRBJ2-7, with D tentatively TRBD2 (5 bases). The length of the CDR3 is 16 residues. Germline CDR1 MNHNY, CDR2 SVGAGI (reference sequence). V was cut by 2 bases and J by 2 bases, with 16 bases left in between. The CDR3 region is CASSYPIGSGTYEQYF. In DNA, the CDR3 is TGTGCCAGCAGTTACCCCATAGGGTCGGGAACCTACGAGCAGTACTTC.

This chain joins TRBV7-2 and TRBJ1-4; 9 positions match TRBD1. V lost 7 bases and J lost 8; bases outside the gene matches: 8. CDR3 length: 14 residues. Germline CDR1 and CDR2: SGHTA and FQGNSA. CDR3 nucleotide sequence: TGTGCCAGCACCAACACAGGGGGCGGGGAAAAACTGTTTTTT. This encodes CASTNTGGGEKLFF.

DNA for the CDR3: TGCGCCAGCAGGGCATCGATAACCCGCACAGATACGCAGTATTTT. Its protein product is CASRASITRTDTQYF. This sequence joins TRBV5-1 and TRBJ2-3, with D unclear. Germline CDR1 SGHRS, CDR2 YFSETQ. V lost 5 bases, J lost 1 base, and 14 bases lay in between. The CDR3 consists of 15 residues.

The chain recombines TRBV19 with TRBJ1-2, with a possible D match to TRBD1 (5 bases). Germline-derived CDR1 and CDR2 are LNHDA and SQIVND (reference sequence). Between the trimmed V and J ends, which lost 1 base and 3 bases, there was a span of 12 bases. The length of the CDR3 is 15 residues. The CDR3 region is CASSIGTPAYYGYTF. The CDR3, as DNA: TGTGCCAGTAGTATAGGGACACCGGCTTACTATGGCTACACCTTC.

The CDR3 bases are TGCGCCAGCAGTAGGGACAGGGGGCCAGGAAACACCATATATTTT. Amino acid sequence: CASSRDRGPGNTIYF. This chain links TRBV4-3 with TRBJ1-3; 12 bases fit TRBD1. The CDR3 totals 15 residues. CDR1 and CDR2 (germline): LGHNA, YSLEER. V gave up 6 bases and J gave up 4 bases; unmatched junction bases: 4.

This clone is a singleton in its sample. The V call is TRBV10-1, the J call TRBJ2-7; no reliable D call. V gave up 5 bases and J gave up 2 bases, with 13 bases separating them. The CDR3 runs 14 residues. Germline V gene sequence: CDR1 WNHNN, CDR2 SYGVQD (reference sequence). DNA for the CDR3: TGCGCCAGCAGTCTTCAGGTACCCCCCTACGAGCAGTACTTC. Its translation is CASSLQVPPYEQYF.

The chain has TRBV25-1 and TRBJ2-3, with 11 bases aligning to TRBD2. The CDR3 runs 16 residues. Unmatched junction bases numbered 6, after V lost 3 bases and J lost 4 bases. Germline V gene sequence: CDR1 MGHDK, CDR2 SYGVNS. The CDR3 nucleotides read TGTGCCAGCAGTGATACTAGCGGGAGTTCTGCAGATACGCAGTATTTT. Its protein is CASSDTSGSSADTQYF.

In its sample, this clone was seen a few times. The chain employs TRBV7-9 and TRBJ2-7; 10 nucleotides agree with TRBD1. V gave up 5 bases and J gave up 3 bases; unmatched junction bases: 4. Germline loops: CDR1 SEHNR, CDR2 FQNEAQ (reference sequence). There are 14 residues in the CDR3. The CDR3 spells CASSTWTGGYEQYF. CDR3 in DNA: TGTGCCAGCAGCACCTGGACAGGGGGCTACGAGCAGTACTTC.

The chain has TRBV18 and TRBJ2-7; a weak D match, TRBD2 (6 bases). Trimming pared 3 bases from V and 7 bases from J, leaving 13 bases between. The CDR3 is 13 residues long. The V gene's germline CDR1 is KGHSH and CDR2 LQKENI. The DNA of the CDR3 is TGTGCCAGCTCACCGGAGGGCGAAAGAGAGCAGTACTTC. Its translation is CASSPEGEREQYF.

CDR3 amino acids: CASSQEGRNTEAFF. The CDR3 coding sequence is TGTGCCAGCAGCCAAGAGGGCAGGAACACTGAAGCTTTCTTT. The chain employs TRBV14 and TRBJ1-1; D uncertain. V lost 0 bases to trimming and J lost 1 base, with 6 bases between them. The CDR3 length is 14 residues. Germline V gene data show CDR1 as SGHDN and CDR2 as FVKESK.

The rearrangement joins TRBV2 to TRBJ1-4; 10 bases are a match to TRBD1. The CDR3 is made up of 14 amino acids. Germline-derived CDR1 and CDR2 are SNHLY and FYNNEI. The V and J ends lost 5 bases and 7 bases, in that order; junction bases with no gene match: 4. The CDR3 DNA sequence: TGTGCCAGCAGTCAGGGACAGGGGCTTGAAAAACTGTTTTTT. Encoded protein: CASSQGQGLEKLFF. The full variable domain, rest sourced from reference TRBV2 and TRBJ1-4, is EPEVTQTPSHQVTQMGQEVILRCVPISNHLYFYWYRQILGQKVEFLVSFYNNEISEKSEIFDDQFSVERPDGSNFTLKIRSTKLEDSAMYFCASSQGQGLEKLFFGSGTQLSVL.

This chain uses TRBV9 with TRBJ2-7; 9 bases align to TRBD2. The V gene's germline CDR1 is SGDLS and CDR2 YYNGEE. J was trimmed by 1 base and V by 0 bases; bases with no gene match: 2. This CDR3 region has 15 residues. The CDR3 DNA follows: TGTGCCAGCAGCGTAGGGGCGGGAGGGTCCTACGAGCAGTACTTC. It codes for CASSVGAGGSYEQYF.

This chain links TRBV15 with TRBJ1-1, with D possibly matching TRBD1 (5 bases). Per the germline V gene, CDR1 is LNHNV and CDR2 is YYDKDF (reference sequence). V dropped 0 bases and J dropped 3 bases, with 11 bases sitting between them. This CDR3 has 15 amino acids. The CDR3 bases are TGTGCCACCAGCAGAGATCATGGGGGGTACACTGAAGCTTTCTTT. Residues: CATSRDHGGYTEAFF. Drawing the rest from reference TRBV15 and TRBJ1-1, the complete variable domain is DAMVIQNPRYQVTQFGKPVTLSCSQTLNHNVMYWYQQKSSQAPKLLFHYYDKDFNNEADTPDNFQSRRPNTSFCFLDIRSPGLGDTAMYLCATSRDHGGYTEAFFGQGTRLTVV.